This T cell receptor (beta chain) was found in a study of shared clonotypes between healthy human individuals. Trimming took off 8 bases at V and 7 bases at J, with 12 bases between the two ends. This CDR3 is built from 11 residues. Germline CDR1 SNHLY, CDR2 FYNNEI. General study results and limits: Sharing across four donors was highest in naive CD4 (roughly 5%) and lowest in memory CD8 (approximately 0.4%).

For this clone: Its antigen is still unknown.

Generated by immunoSEQ multiplex PCR, the TCRdb table keeps only in-frame clones and is missing some. The sample records approximately 1,500,000 clones, 95% to 99% being singletons. Sample: naive CD4+ T cells sorted from blood. Subset reported: CD45RA+ positively selected. The chain is built from TRBV2 and TRBJ2-7, with D perhaps TRBD2 (5 bases). This clonotype was obtained from a young man in good health. CDR3 sequence: CASAESGEQYF. DNA of the CDR3: TGTGCCAGCGCAGAATCGGGAGAGCAGTACTTC. Full variable domain (outside the CDR3, taken from reference TRBV2 and TRBJ2-7): EPEVTQTPSHQVTQMGQEVILRCVPISNHLYFYWYRQILGQKVEFLVSFYNNEISEKSEIFDDQFSVERPDGSNFTLKIRSTKLEDSAMYFCASAESGEQYFGPGTRLTVT.